This T cell receptor (beta chain) was identified during a study of cytomegalovirus exposure and HLA in healthy donors. The overall study: A subsequent analysis stated that the approximately 110 validation repertoires were run on the same platform as the approximately 700 first-cohort repertoires. Study-wide findings and caveats: A list of 150 or so TCR beta chains associated with cytomegalovirus was given.

Clones were sequenced by immunoSEQ multiplex PCR, and TCRdb holds only the in-frame ones, with some missing. The table records fewer than 350,000 clones, around nine tenths of them present only once. Concerning this clone itself: Its target is not known.

The CDR3 length is 17 residues. From germline, CDR1 is SGHRS and CDR2 YFSETQ. The V and J ends lost 4 bases and 0 bases respectively, with 19 bases between them. An approximately 130-subject validation cohort, separate from the 666-subject first cohort, supplied the donors. The material sequenced was PBMCs. The chain couples TRBV5-1 to TRBJ2-5; TRBD2 might be the D (6 bases). The TCR originated in a young woman in good health and CMV-seronegative. CDR3 protein: CASSPSTGVRYQETQYF. The CDR3, as DNA: TGCGCCAGCAGCCCCTCAACGGGGGTGAGGTACCAAGAGACCCAGTACTTC. The complete variable domain, with remaining parts taken from reference TRBV5-1 and TRBJ2-5, reads KAGVTQTPRYLIKTRGQQVTLSCSPISGHRSVSWYQQTPGQGLQFLFEYFSETQRNKGNFPGRFSGRQFSNSRSEMNVSTLELGDSALYLCASSPSTGVRYQETQYFGPGTRLLVL.